The present entry profiles one T cell receptor (beta chain) with its context. This CDR3 has 14 residues. Germline-derived CDR1 and CDR2 are SNHLY and FYNNEI. Trimming left V 4 bases short and J 4 bases short, with 11 bases between. Only in-frame clones appear in the TCRdb table, and some are missing; sequencing was by immunoSEQ multiplex PCR. The top ten hold about 8.7% of the sample, which has some 120,000 clones, roughly 87% seen once. These data originate in a study of control samples from healthy donors and cancer patients. The source of this sequence is a man aged 35 to 55 in good health. Specimen: blood. The chain combines TRBV2 with TRBJ1-5; weak D call: TRBD1 (5 bases). The CDR3, as DNA: TGTGCCAGCAGTGGAAGGCAGGGTAATCAGCCCCAGCATTTT. Translating gives CASSGRQGNQPQHF.